The 22 T cell receptor beta chains presented below share a single source sample, sequenced in a study of T cell changes during pregnancy in multiple sclerosis. Some clones are missing from TCRdb's copy, which holds only in-frame ones; the method was immunoSEQ multiplex PCR. The sample consists of 100,000 or so clones, 91% of them appearing once. The specimen comprised peripheral blood, sampled in the second trimester of pregnancy. These receptors all stem from a female donor with multiple sclerosis, enrolled in a pregnancy study.

CDR3 in DNA: TGCGCCAGCAGCAAGACAGACCTCCCTGGAAACACCATATATTTT. Encoded protein: CASSKTDLPGNTIYF. This chain joins TRBV5-1 and TRBJ1-3; D is perhaps TRBD1 (5 bases). CDR3 length: 15 amino acids. The ends were cut back, 4 bases at V and 2 bases at J, with 13 bases in the middle. CDR1 and CDR2 from the germline V gene are SGHRS and YFSETQ.

This chain uses TRBV7-9 with TRBJ1-2, with 8 bases identical to TRBD1. Germline CDR1 and CDR2: SEHNR and FQNEAQ (reference sequence). CDR3 length: 14 residues. Trimming took 6 bases from V and 8 from J; bases not matched to a gene: 11. The CDR3 here is CASRSRTGKEGYTF. The CDR3 DNA reads TGTGCCAGCAGATCAAGGACAGGGAAGGAGGGCTACACCTTC.

The rearrangement links TRBV11-2 to TRBJ1-1, with D possibly being TRBD1 (6 bases). The CDR3 length is 13 residues. V gave up 5 bases and J gave up 7 bases, with 14 bases separating them. CDR1 is SGHAT, CDR2 FQNNGV, per germline. The CDR3 sequence: CASSRRRGGEAFF. CDR3 DNA sequence: TGTGCCAGCAGCCGCCGGAGAGGGGGTGAAGCTTTCTTT. The full variable domain, with the rest looked up from reference TRBV11-2 and TRBJ1-1, is EAGVAQSPRYKIIEKRQSVAFWCNPISGHATLYWYQQILGQGPKLLIQFQNNGVVDDSQLPKDRFSAERLKGVDSTLKIQPAKLEDSAVYLCASSRRRGGEAFFGQGTRLTVV.

This clone was seen only once. The junction and the germline gene differ at one end; a read error may be behind it. Other DNA sequences from this sample encode an identical CDR3 as well. The chain has TRBV6-4 and TRBJ1-1, with a tentative D call TRBD1 (6 bases). Germline CDR1 reads MRHNA; CDR2 reads SNTAGT. This CDR3 region has 14 residues. CDR3 coding DNA: TGTGCCAGCAGATCCACAGGGTCGAACACTGAAGCTTTTTTT. Its translation is CASRSTGSNTEAFF.

V and J are TRBV5-1 and TRBJ2-7; D is perhaps TRBD2 (6 bases). Germline V gene sequence: CDR1 SGHRS, CDR2 YFSETQ. The CDR3 is made up of 14 amino acids. V gave up 4 bases and J gave up 0 bases, with 11 bases separating them. CDR3 in amino acids: CASSAGGSSYEQYF. Written as DNA, the CDR3 is TGCGCCAGCAGCGCCGGGGGAAGCTCCTACGAGCAGTACTTC.

The V gene is TRBV6-5, the J gene TRBJ2-3; D possibly corresponds to TRBD2 (6 bases). The CDR3 contains 14 residues. Between the trimmed V and J ends, which lost 7 bases and 8 bases, there was a span of 19 bases. CDR1 and CDR2 (germline): MNHEY, SVGAGI. The CDR3, as DNA: TGTGCCAGCAAGGCTTCAAGTCGGGGAGGTACGCAGTATTTT. It is translated as CASKASSRGGTQYF.

The gene calls are TRBV28 and TRBJ2-1; D gene ambiguous. Trimming took 7 bases from V and 0 from J, leaving 7 bases between them. Germline V lookup: CDR1 MDHEN, CDR2 SYDVKM. The CDR3 consists of 13 residues. CDR3 nucleotides: TGTGCCAGCAACCCTAGCTCCTACAATGAGCAGTTCTTC. This gives the protein CASNPSSYNEQFF. Filled out from reference TRBV28 and TRBJ2-1, the complete variable domain reads DVKVTQSSRYLVKRTGEKVFLECVQDMDHENMFWYRQDPGLGLRLIYFSYDVKMKEKGDIPEGYSVSREKKERFSLILESASTNQTSMYLCASNPSSYNEQFFGPGTRLTVL.

J is TRBJ1-1 and V is TRBV7-9; a possible D gene is TRBD1 (6 bases). The V end was cut by 5 bases, the J end by 5 bases, with 12 bases between. Germline CDR1 reads SEHNR; CDR2 reads FQNEAQ (reference sequence). The length of the CDR3 is 13 residues. This chain's CDR3 is CASSDAGQTEAFF. The DNA of the CDR3 is TGTGCCAGCAGCGACGCTGGACAGACTGAAGCTTTCTTT.

This chain links TRBV29-1 with TRBJ2-7; weak D call: TRBD2 (5 bases). V lost 3 bases and J lost 0, with 9 bases in between. CDR3 length: 13 residues. In germline, CDR1 is SQVTM, CDR2 ANQGSEA. DNA of the CDR3: TGCAGCGTTGAGAGCGGTAACTCCTACGAGCAGTACTTC. Translating it yields CSVESGNSYEQYF.

V usage is TRBV14 and J usage is TRBJ2-5; 9 bases align to TRBD1. The CDR3 sequence is 17 residues long. Germline assignment: CDR1 SGHDN and CDR2 FVKESK. V shed 1 base, J shed 1 base, and the junction held 7 bases outside the gene matches. The CDR3 DNA sequence: TGTGCCAGCAGCCAAGGCCGACAGGGGGTGGCCCAAGAGACCCAGTACTTC. This encodes CASSQGRQGVAQETQYF.

CDR3 DNA sequence: TGTGCCAGCAGCTTAGCACCACCCAGGGGGTATAGCAATCAGCCCCAGCATTTT. Its protein product is CASSLAPPRGYSNQPQHF. The V call is TRBV7-6, the J call TRBJ1-5; 7 nucleotides align to TRBD1. CDR3 length: 18 amino acids. After removal of 0 bases from V and 0 bases from J, the junction contained 8 bases not matched to a gene. Germline CDR1 SGHVS, CDR2 FNYEAQ. Combining the CDR3 with reference TRBV7-6 and TRBJ1-5 gives the whole variable domain GAGVSQSPRYKVTKRGQDVALRCDPISGHVSLYWYRQALGQGPEFLTYFNYEAQQDKSGLPNDRFSAERPEGSISTLTIQRTEQRDSAMYRCASSLAPPRGYSNQPQHFGDGTRLSIL.

V is TRBV5-1 and J is TRBJ2-6; 7 nucleotides align to TRBD2. V trimming: 6 bases; J trimming: 0 bases; junction bases outside the gene matches: 6. Per the germline V gene, CDR1 is SGHRS and CDR2 is YFSETQ. The CDR3 consists of 16 residues. CDR3 protein: CASTREANSGANVLTF. The CDR3 nucleotides read TGCGCCAGCACCCGGGAGGCGAACTCTGGGGCCAACGTCCTGACTTTC.

The V and J genes are TRBV4-1 and TRBJ2-1, with 7 positions matching TRBD2. After removal of 6 bases from V and 6 bases from J, the junction contained 11 bases not matched to a gene. The CDR3 is 15 residues long. Germline loops: CDR1 MGHRA, CDR2 YSYEKL. The CDR3 DNA is TGCGCCAGCAGTCCCGGGACTACCTTTGGCAATGAGCAGTTCTTC. Translating gives CASSPGTTFGNEQFF.

This sequence joins TRBV5-1 and TRBJ2-7, with D perhaps matching TRBD2 (6 bases). Germline V CDR1 and CDR2: SGHRS, YFSETQ. The ends were cut back, 3 bases at V and 2 bases at J, with 15 bases in the middle. This CDR3 contains 15 residues. CDR3 bases: TGCGCCAGCAGCTCCCTGACTAGTAACCCCTACGAGCAGTACTTC. Translating it yields CASSSLTSNPYEQYF.

This chain joins TRBV19 and TRBJ1-1, with 8 bases that match TRBD1. Germline V lookup: CDR1 LNHDA, CDR2 SQIVND (reference sequence). The CDR3 spans 15 residues. The V segment lost 5 bases and the J segment 4 bases; nucleotides outside the gene matches: 9. The CDR3 here is CASSAGQGRGTEAFF. The CDR3 nucleotides are TGTGCCAGTAGTGCCGGACAGGGACGCGGCACTGAAGCTTTCTTT.

The chain joins TRBV27 to TRBJ2-7; 9 nucleotides align to TRBD2. The CDR3 runs 16 residues. V lost 3 bases, J lost 2 bases, and 8 bases stayed unmatched. Per germline, CDR1 MNHEY and CDR2 SMNVEV (reference sequence). For the CDR3, the DNA is TGTGCCAGCAGTTTGGGTAGCGGGAGTAGGACCTACGAGCAGTACTTC. This translates into CASSLGSGSRTYEQYF.

The V gene is TRBV11-2, the J gene TRBJ2-7, with TRBD1 as a possible D gene (6 bases). Germline V lookup: CDR1 SGHAT, CDR2 FQNNGV. CDR3 length: 12 amino acids. V lost 3 bases, J lost 12 bases, and 15 bases lay in between. CDR3 region: CASSFSGEYLYF. CDR3 in DNA: TGTGCCAGCAGCTTCTCAGGGGAGTACCTGTACTTC.

The chain recombines TRBV6-5 with TRBJ1-3; possible D gene TRBD1, 6 bases. CDR1 and CDR2 (germline): MNHEY, SVGAGI. The CDR3 sequence is 14 residues long. V was clipped by 6 bases and J by 2 bases, with 11 bases between them. The CDR3 reads CASRSRQAGNTIYF. Written as DNA, the CDR3 is TGTGCCAGCAGATCAAGACAGGCTGGAAACACCATATATTTT.

V is TRBV28 and J is TRBJ2-2; 7 nucleotides align to TRBD2. With 7 bases clipped from V and 6 bases from J, the junction kept 8 bases outside the gene matches. The CDR3 has 14 amino acids. Germline CDR1 and CDR2: MDHEN and SYDVKM. CDR3 in amino acids: CASKQGLEPGELFF. As DNA, the CDR3 is TGTGCCAGCAAACAAGGACTAGAGCCCGGGGAGCTGTTTTTT.

The chain's CDR3 is CASGTLPGTGSTEQFF. Here the CDR3 DNA reads TGTGCTAGTGGAACCCTCCCCGGGACAGGGTCCACTGAGCAGTTCTTC. The chain carries TRBV12-5 and TRBJ2-1; 9 positions match TRBD1. The germline V gene has CDR1 LGHNT and CDR2 FRNRAP. Trimming at V came to 6 bases and at J to 9 bases, leaving 15 bases not matched to a gene. The CDR3 contains 16 residues.

The CDR3 DNA follows: TGTGCCAGCACCCCCCGGGGGGCCACTCACGAGCAGTACTTC. As protein: CASTPRGATHEQYF. V gene TRBV28 combines with J gene TRBJ2-7; tentatively, D is TRBD2 (7 bases). The CDR3 is 14 amino acids. Germline values: CDR1 MDHEN, CDR2 SYDVKM. The V end was cut by 7 bases, the J end by 5 bases, with 18 bases between.

As DNA, the CDR3 is TGTGCCAGCAGCCCACCGGGACAGGGTGCGCTTCGGCAGTACTTC. The encoded protein is CASSPPGQGALRQYF. V is TRBV7-9 and J is TRBJ2-7; 9 positions match TRBD1. The junction had 14 bases not matched to a gene; V was cut back by 5 bases and J by 9 bases. The CDR3 is 15 residues long. Germline V gene lookup returns CDR1 SEHNR and CDR2 FQNEAQ (reference sequence).